This T cell receptor beta chain is drawn from a study of control samples from healthy donors and cancer patients. TCRdb keeps only in-frame clones here, not all; method: immunoSEQ multiplex PCR. The sample includes about 110,000 clones, approximately 82% of them seen just once. Germline assignment: CDR1 SGHVS and CDR2 FNYEAQ. There are 16 residues in the CDR3. Trimming took 1 base from V and 2 from J, leaving 13 bases between them. The chain couples TRBV7-6 to TRBJ2-3, with D unclear. The sequenced sample was blood. This sequence originates from a young man in good health. CDR3 protein: CASSLDTTGHTDTQYF. Written as DNA, the CDR3 is TGTGCCAGCAGCTTAGACACAACTGGCCACACAGATACGCAGTATTTT.